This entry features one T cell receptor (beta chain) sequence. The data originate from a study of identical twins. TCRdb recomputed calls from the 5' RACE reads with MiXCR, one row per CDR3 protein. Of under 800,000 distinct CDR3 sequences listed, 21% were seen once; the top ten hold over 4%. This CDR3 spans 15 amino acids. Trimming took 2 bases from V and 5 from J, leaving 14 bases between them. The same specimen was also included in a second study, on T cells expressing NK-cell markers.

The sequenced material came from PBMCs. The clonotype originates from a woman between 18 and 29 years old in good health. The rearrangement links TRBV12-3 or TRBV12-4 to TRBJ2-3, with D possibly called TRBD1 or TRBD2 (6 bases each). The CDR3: CASSLLGGRGDTQYF. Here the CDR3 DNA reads TGTGCCAGCAGTTTACTCGGGGGCCGGGGAGATACGCAGTATTTT.